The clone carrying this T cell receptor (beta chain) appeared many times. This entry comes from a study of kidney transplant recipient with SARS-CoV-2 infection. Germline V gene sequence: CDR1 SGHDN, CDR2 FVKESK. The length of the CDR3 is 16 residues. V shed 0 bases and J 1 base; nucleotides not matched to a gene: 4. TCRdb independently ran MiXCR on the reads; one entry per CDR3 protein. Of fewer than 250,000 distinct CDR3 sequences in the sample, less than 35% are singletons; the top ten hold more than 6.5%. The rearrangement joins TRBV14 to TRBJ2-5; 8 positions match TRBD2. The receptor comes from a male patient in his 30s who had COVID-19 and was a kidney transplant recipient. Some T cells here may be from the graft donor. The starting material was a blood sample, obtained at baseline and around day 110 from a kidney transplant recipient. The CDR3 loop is CASSQERAGGQETQYF. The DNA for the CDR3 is TGTGCCAGCAGCCAAGAACGGGCGGGGGGCCAAGAGACCCAGTACTTC.